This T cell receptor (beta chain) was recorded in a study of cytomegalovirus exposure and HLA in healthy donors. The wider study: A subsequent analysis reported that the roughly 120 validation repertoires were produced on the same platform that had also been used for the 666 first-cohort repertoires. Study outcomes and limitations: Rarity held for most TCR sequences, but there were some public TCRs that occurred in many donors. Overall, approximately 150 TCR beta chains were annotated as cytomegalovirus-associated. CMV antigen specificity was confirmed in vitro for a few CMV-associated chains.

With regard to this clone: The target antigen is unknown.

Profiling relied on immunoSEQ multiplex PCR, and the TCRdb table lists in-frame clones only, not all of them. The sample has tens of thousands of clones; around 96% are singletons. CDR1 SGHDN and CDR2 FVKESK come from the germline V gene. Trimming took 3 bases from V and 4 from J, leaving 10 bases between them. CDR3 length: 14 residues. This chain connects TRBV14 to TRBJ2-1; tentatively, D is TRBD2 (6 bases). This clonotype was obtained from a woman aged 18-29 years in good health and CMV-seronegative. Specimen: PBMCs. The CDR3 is CASSHSGDYNEQFF. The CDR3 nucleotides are TGTGCCAGCAGCCATTCGGGGGATTACAATGAGCAGTTCTTC.